Listed below are T cell receptor beta chains from one sample, sequenced in a study of cytomegalovirus exposure and HLA in healthy donors. This table comes from immunoSEQ multiplex PCR, and its TCRdb copy is limited to in-frame clones, with some not included. The sample lists roughly 130,000 clones, roughly 80% occurring once. Sequenced input: PBMCs. These receptors came from a man aged 30-40 years in good health and CMV-seronegative. Both conserved end residues are part of each CDR3. The D gene is left open where the match is weak.

TRBV2	.	TRBJ2-2	TGTGCCAGCCTAAGACATACCCGTACCGGGGAGCTGTTTTTT	CASLRHTRTGELFF
TRBV7-9	.	TRBJ2-7	TGTGCCAGCAGCCGTAGCGAACCAGTAAGGGACTCCTACGAGCAGTACTTC	CASSRSEPVRDSYEQYF
TRBV27	.	TRBJ1-6	TGTGCCAGCAGTTTATCGCAGTATAATTCACCCCTCCACTTT	CASSLSQYNSPLHF
TRBV2	TRBD1	TRBJ2-5	TGTGCCAGCAGACAGGGGGCAGAGACCCAGTACTTC	CASRQGAETQYF
TRBV10-3	.	TRBJ2-7	TGTGCCATCAGTGAGCCCGCCTCTGGAGGGGTGGCCGAGCAGTACTTC	CAISEPASGGVAEQYF
TRBV5-4	.	TRBJ2-6	TGTGCCAGCAGCTCGTTTGCAGTCTCTGGGGCCAACGTCCTGACTTTC	CASSSFAVSGANVLTF
TRBV6-1	TRBD1	TRBJ2-7	TGTGCCAGCAGTGAACAGGGGGCCGTTTACGAGCAGTACTTC	CASSEQGAVYEQYF
TRBV6-6	.	TRBJ2-6	TGTGCCAGCGCGATCGGGGCCAACGTCCTGACTTTC	CASAIGANVLTF
TRBV29-1	TRBD1	TRBJ2-2	TGCAGCGTTTCCTCCGACAGGGGGTACACCGGGGAGCTGTTTTTT	CSVSSDRGYTGELFF
TRBV5-4	.	TRBJ2-3	TGTGCCAGCAGCTTGGAACTAGCTGGTGATACGCAGTATTTT	CASSLELAGDTQYF
TRBV7-9	TRBD2	TRBJ2-3	TGTGCCAGCAGCGAGACTAGCGTTGGCACAGATACGCAGTATTTT	CASSETSVGTDTQYF
TRBV18	.	TRBJ2-3	TGTGCCAGCTCACCCGATCCTGGGGGCGTCACAGATACGCAGTATTTT	CASSPDPGGVTDTQYF
TRBV27	.	TRBJ1-3	TGTGCCAGCAGCCCCCGACAGTTCTCTGGAAACACCATATATTTT	CASSPRQFSGNTIYF
TRBV7-9	TRBD1	TRBJ2-5	TGTTCCAGCAGCTTGGGGACAGCGGTCACGACCCAGTACTTC	CSSSLGTAVTTQYF
TRBV4-2	TRBD2	TRBJ2-5	TGTGCCAGCAGCCAAGATCCCACGGGAGGAGGAGAGACCCAGTACTTC	CASSQDPTGGGETQYF
TRBV28	TRBD1	TRBJ1-2	TGTGCCAGCATCCCTCTACAGGGGGTTATCTATGGCTACCCCTTC	CASIPLQGVIYGYPF
TRBV5-1	.	TRBJ1-1	TGCGCCAGCAGCTTTACGCCTATGAACACTGAAGCTTTCTTT	CASSFTPMNTEAFF